The 3 T cell receptor beta chains below all came from one sample that was sequenced in a study of T-cell memory formation after mild COVID-19. Each CDR3 protein is one row after TCRdb ran MiXCR on the 5' RACE reads. The repertoire has around 200,000 distinct CDR3 sequences, around 9.1% of them found once; the top ten carry around 3.3%. The material sequenced was PBMCs or a T cell subset sorted from them (not recorded which). Receptors originate from a man aged 18 to 29 who had mild COVID-19 (a few samples of this study predate the infection). Cell type and time point are not known.

This clonotype has a handful of counts. The chain employs TRBV7-2 and TRBJ1-1; 12 bases fit TRBD1. V was pared by 4 bases and J by 3 bases, with 3 bases of the junction left unmatched. The CDR3 has 15 amino acids. Germline CDR1 is SGHTA and CDR2 is FQGNSA. This chain's CDR3 is CASSSGQGAYTEAFF. The CDR3, as DNA: TGTGCCAGCAGCTCGGGACAGGGGGCATACACTGAAGCTTTCTTT.

The chain uses TRBV5-1 and TRBJ1-5, with D unclear. The CDR3 runs to 13 residues. Germline V gene sequence: CDR1 SGHRS, CDR2 YFSETQ. V was pared by 4 bases and J by 8 bases, with 13 bases between. The CDR3 bases are TGCGCCAGCAGCCCCTCGGGCGGGGAGCCCCAGCATTTT. Translating it yields CASSPSGGEPQHF.

The V and J genes are TRBV5-1 and TRBJ2-3; 11 nucleotides agree with TRBD2. V lost 4 bases, J lost 0 bases, and 1 base stayed unmatched. The CDR3 is 15 residues long. Germline V CDR1 and CDR2: SGHRS, YFSETQ. The CDR3 loop reads CASSRLAGSTDTQYF. CDR3 bases: TGCGCCAGCAGCCGACTAGCGGGAAGCACAGATACGCAGTATTTT.